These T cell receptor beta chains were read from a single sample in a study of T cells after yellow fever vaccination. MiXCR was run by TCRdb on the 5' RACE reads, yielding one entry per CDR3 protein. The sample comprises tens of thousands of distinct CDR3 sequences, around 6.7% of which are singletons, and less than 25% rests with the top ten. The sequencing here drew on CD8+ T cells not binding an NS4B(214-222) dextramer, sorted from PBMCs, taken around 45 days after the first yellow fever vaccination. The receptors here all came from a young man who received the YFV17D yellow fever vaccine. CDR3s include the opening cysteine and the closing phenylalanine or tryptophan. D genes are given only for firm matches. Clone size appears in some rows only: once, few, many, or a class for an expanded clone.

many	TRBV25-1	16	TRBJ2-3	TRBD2	CASSELRAGAGDTQYF	TGTGCCAGCAGTGAATTAAGAGCGGGGGCCGGAGATACGCAGTATTTT
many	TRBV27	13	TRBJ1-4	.	CASSPSEGRELFF	TGTGCCAGCAGTCCCTCCGAAGGGAGGGAACTGTTTTTT
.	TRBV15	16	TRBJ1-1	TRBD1	CATSKDDRGDQTEAFF	TGTGCCACCAGCAAAGACGACAGGGGAGATCAAACTGAAGCTTTCTTT
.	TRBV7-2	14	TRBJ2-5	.	CASSLEGVIETQYF	TGTGCCAGCAGCTTGGAGGGGGTGATTGAGACCCAGTACTTC
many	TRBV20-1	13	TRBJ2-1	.	CSPRLASYNEQFF	TGCAGCCCGCGGTTGGCTTCCTACAATGAGCAGTTCTTC
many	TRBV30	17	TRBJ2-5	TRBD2	CAWRKGRLAGNKETQYF	TGTGCCTGGAGAAAAGGCAGACTAGCGGGGAACAAAGAGACCCAGTACTTC
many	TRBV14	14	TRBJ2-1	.	CASSRGVRKDEQFF	TGTGCCAGCAGCCGGGGGGTGAGAAAGGATGAGCAGTTCTTC
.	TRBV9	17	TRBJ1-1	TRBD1	CASSMGQGWAPNTEAFF	TGTGCCAGCAGCATGGGACAGGGTTGGGCCCCGAACACTGAAGCTTTCTTT
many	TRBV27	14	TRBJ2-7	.	CASSLRGESYEQYF	TGTGCCAGCAGTTTGCGCGGGGAATCCTACGAGCAGTACTTC
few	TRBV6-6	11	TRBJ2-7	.	CASSSTYEQYF	TGTGCCAGCAGTTCCACCTACGAGCAGTACTTC